These 8 T cell receptor beta chains were sequenced from one sample in a study of STAT3 mutations in large granular lymphocyte leukemia. Study-wide results and caveats: Every T-LGLL patient had at least one immunodominant TCRbeta clonotype.

Only in-frame clones appear in the TCRdb table, and some are missing; sequencing was by immunoSEQ multiplex PCR. The table includes thousands of clones, 80% to 90% detected once. No cognate antigen is known for these TCRs. Sequencing was performed on peripheral blood mononuclear cells. These receptors came from a woman in her seventies with T-cell large granular lymphocyte leukemia. Some clones in this sample may be carry-over from other donors' samples.

This chain uses TRBV7-5 with TRBJ1-2; the table's D call, TRBD1, was not checked against the DNA. TRBV7-5 is described as a pseudogene. This CDR3 is 14 amino acids long. CDR3 sequence reads: CARSPPTDNYGYTF. The CDR3 nucleotides are TGTGCCAGAAGCCCACCGACAGACAACTATGGCTACACCTTC.

This clone was seen only once. CDR3 DNA sequence: TGTGCCAGCAGCTTAGCAGTTGGCGGGAACACAATTACGCAGTATTTT. This sequence encodes CASSLAVGGNTITQYF. The chain links TRBV7-9 to TRBJ2-3, with TRBD2 as a possible D gene (6 bases). CDR3 length equals 16 residues. The ends were cut back, 0 bases at V and 8 bases at J, with 18 bases in the middle. Germline V gene sequence: CDR1 SEHNR, CDR2 FQNEAQ (reference sequence).

There are a few counts of this clone. V is TRBV11-2 and J is TRBJ1-6; D gene unclear. Per germline, CDR1 SGHAT and CDR2 FQNNGV. CDR3 size: 13 residues. V lost 8 bases and J lost 7, with 12 bases in between. CDR3 sequence (DNA): TGTGCCAGCTCTCCGGAGCGCAATTCACCCCTCCACTTT. Translating it yields CASSPERNSPLHF.

The chain carries TRBV27 and TRBJ2-6; D ambiguous. Germline CDR1 is MNHEY and CDR2 is SMNVEV (reference sequence). This CDR3 is 13 amino acids long. V was pared by 8 bases and J by 1 base, with 6 bases between. CDR3 sequence (DNA): TGTGCCAGCCGATCATCTGGGGCCAACGTCCTGACTTTC. This encodes CASRSSGANVLTF.

The V and J genes are TRBV7-2 and TRBJ2-7; the D call may be TRBD1 or TRBD2 (5 bases each). CDR3 size: 13 residues. V gave up 4 bases and J gave up 6 bases, with 13 bases separating them. From germline, CDR1 is SGHTA and CDR2 FQGNSA. The CDR3 DNA follows: TGTGCCAGCAGCTCCCCCTGGGGGTTCGAGCAGTACTTC. Protein: CASSSPWGFEQYF.

Only one count was recorded for this clone. V gene TRBV6-5 combines with J gene TRBJ2-3, with D hard to call. The CDR3 consists of 13 residues. The germline V and J ends were trimmed by 5 bases and 6 bases, with 12 bases remaining between them. Germline values: CDR1 MNHEY, CDR2 SVGAGI. The CDR3 is CASSKITRDTQYF. The CDR3 DNA follows: TGTGCCAGCAGTAAAATTACTCGGGATACGCAGTATTTT.

The chain employs TRBV30 and TRBJ1-4; D call uncertain. The CDR3 contains 12 residues. Germline V gene data show CDR1 as GTSNPN and CDR2 as SVGIG (reference sequence). V was cut by 5 bases and J by 4 bases, with 8 bases left in between. Written as DNA, the CDR3 is TGTGCCTGGGGACCGATTAATGAAAAACTGTTTTTT. Residues: CAWGPINEKLFF.

The chain combines TRBV5-1 with TRBJ2-5; D not certain. The V end lost 0 bases, the J end lost 5 bases, and 11 bases lay between the germline ends. This CDR3 is built from 14 residues. The germline V gene has CDR1 SGHRS and CDR2 YFSETQ. The CDR3 DNA sequence: TGCGCCAGCAGCTTGGGTCAGCCCCCGGAGACCCAGTACTTC. It encodes CASSLGQPPETQYF.